A single sample is the source of the 8 T cell receptor beta chains below, sequenced in a study of T cell responses to AZD1222 COVID-19 vaccine. Sequencing used immunoSEQ multiplex PCR; TCRdb keeps in-frame clones, though not all of them. The sample consists of 180,000 or so clones, about 87% of them appearing once. The sample consisted of peripheral blood, taken 28 days after the second dose of the MenACWY control vaccine. The receptors here all came from an adult who received the MenACWY meningococcal vaccine as a control.

This clone was observed a few times. The V and J genes are TRBV7-2 and TRBJ1-1; no firm D call. Looked up from germline, CDR1 is SGHTA and CDR2 is FQGNSA. The CDR3 totals 15 residues. V dropped 2 bases and J dropped 1 base, with 11 bases sitting between them. CDR3 sequence (DNA): TGTGCCAGCAGCTTATCATCACCGCCGAACACTGAAGCTTTCTTT. Translating it yields CASSLSSPPNTEAFF.

The gene calls are TRBV19 and TRBJ2-3, with D possibly matching TRBD1 (6 bases). Per the germline V gene, CDR1 is LNHDA and CDR2 is SQIVND (reference sequence). V was trimmed by 8 bases and J by 4 bases, leaving 25 bases between them. The CDR3 contains 17 residues. The CDR3 DNA sequence: TGTGCCAGTGGGGGCCGGATCAGGGGCCTAGGCGCAGATACGCAGTATTTT. Its translation is CASGGRIRGLGADTQYF.

The table lists this clone with a count of one. The chain combines TRBV6-5 with TRBJ2-3, with 7 nucleotides matching TRBD2. CDR3 length: 15 residues. Germline loops: CDR1 MNHEY, CDR2 SVGAGI. J lost 2 bases, V lost 1 base, and 3 bases had no gene match. The CDR3 coding sequence is TGTGCCAGCAGTTACTTGGGGGGGGACACAGATACGCAGTATTTT. This translates into CASSYLGGDTDTQYF.

This clone turned up a few times. The rearrangement uses TRBV24-1 and TRBJ2-1; the D is unclear. CDR1 is KGHDR and CDR2 is SFDVKD in the germline V gene. The length of the CDR3 is 15 residues. Trimming took off 4 bases at V and 10 bases at J, with 19 bases between the two ends. Written as DNA, the CDR3 is TGTGCCACCAGTGACCCAGTCGGCGCTGGGGAAGAGCAGTTCTTC. Its translation is CATSDPVGAGEEQFF.

V and J are TRBV27 and TRBJ1-2; no reliable D call. Per the germline V gene, CDR1 is MNHEY and CDR2 is SMNVEV (reference sequence). CDR3 length: 12 amino acids. Trimming shortened V by 4 bases and J by 3 bases, and 6 bases separated the two germline ends. CDR3 loop: CASSSPYYGYTF. The CDR3 region has the DNA TGTGCCAGCAGTTCACCCTACTATGGCTACACCTTC.

The chain carries TRBV18 and TRBJ2-5; D is unclear. V shed 1 base and J shed 7 bases, with 13 bases lying between them. Germline V gene data show CDR1 as KGHSH and CDR2 as LQKENI. The CDR3 runs 14 residues. The CDR3 loop reads CASSPRNGAGTQYF. In DNA, the CDR3 is TGTGCCAGCTCACCACGGAACGGTGCTGGGACCCAGTACTTC.

This clone has only one observation. V and J are TRBV5-6 and TRBJ2-7, with D possibly called TRBD1 or TRBD2 (5 bases each). The germline V gene has CDR1 SGHDT and CDR2 YYEEEE. Trimming stripped 2 bases from V and 7 bases from J, with 13 bases between. This CDR3 is built from 13 residues. CDR3 protein: CASSFTGPGEQYF. The CDR3 DNA sequence: TGTGCCAGCAGCTTTACGGGGCCGGGGGAGCAGTACTTC.

The rearrangement uses TRBV5-1 and TRBJ1-4; no firm D call. V lost 6 bases and J lost 2, with 11 bases in between. Germline assignment: CDR1 SGHRS and CDR2 YFSETQ. The CDR3 is 14 amino acids. DNA for the CDR3: TGCGCCAGCAAAATCCCGGGGACTAATGAAAAACTGTTTTTT. Encoded protein: CASKIPGTNEKLFF.